The 28 T cell receptor beta chains listed next were all sequenced from one sample in a study of blood T cells in healthy people across ages. Through a sample-barcoded 5' primer and a J-beta primer mix, a second PCR was run for roughly 7 to 11 cycles. Each CDR3 protein is one row after TCRdb ran MiXCR on the 5' RACE reads. Seen here are about 640,000 distinct CDR3 sequences, 40% to 45% observed once, and the top ten hold 30%. Sequenced: blood. These receptors all come from an elderly man in good health.

The chain couples TRBV7-2 to TRBJ2-7; the D is unclear. The germline CDR1 and CDR2 sequences are SGHTA and FQGNSA. Trimming removed 2 bases at V and 0 bases at J, with 8 bases between. The CDR3 is 14 amino acids. CDR3 coding DNA: TGTGCCAGCAGCTTAAGGACGGCCTCCTACGAGCAGTACTTC. Translating it yields CASSLRTASYEQYF.

J is TRBJ1-2 and V is TRBV20-1; D is perhaps TRBD1 (5 bases). With 0 bases removed from V and 8 bases from J, the gap between germline ends came to 16 bases. The germline CDR1 and CDR2 sequences are DFQATT and SNEGSKA (reference sequence). The CDR3 spans 14 residues. CDR3 protein: CSARDLGRADGYTF. The CDR3 DNA follows: TGCAGTGCTAGAGATCTCGGCAGGGCAGACGGCTACACCTTC.

The chain combines TRBV28 with TRBJ2-7, with 8 bases that match TRBD1. Trimming removed 1 base from V and 1 base from J; junction bases left unmatched: 3. The germline V gene encodes CDR1 MDHEN and CDR2 SYDVKM. The CDR3 sequence is 15 residues long. The CDR3 nucleotides read TGTGCCAGCAGTTTATTAGGGACAGGTTCCTACGAGCAGTACTTC. Residues: CASSLLGTGSYEQYF. Using reference TRBV28 and TRBJ2-7 for the parts outside the CDR3, the full variable domain is DVKVTQSSRYLVKRTGEKVFLECVQDMDHENMFWYRQDPGLGLRLIYFSYDVKMKEKGDIPEGYSVSREKKERFSLILESASTNQTSMYLCASSLLGTGSYEQYFGPGTRLTVT.

This clonotype was counted only a few times. V usage is TRBV10-3 and J usage is TRBJ1-4, with TRBD1 matching 8 bases. Losses at the gene ends were 2 bases for V and 3 bases for J; bases not matched to a gene: 2. The germline CDR1 and CDR2 sequences are ENHRY and SYGVKD. CDR3 length: 15 amino acids. The DNA for the CDR3 is TGTGCCATCAGTGAGAGACAGGGGTCTAATGAAAAACTGTTTTTT. This gives the protein CAISERQGSNEKLFF.

This clonotype was recorded once. A much larger clone lies one base from this, so it may be a read error. The chain carries TRBV6-2 or TRBV6-3 and TRBJ2-5; no firm D call. V was clipped by 6 bases and J by 11 bases, with 19 bases between them. CDR3 length equals 13 residues. CDR1 and CDR2 (germline): MNHEY, SVGEGT. The CDR3 loop reads CASSLSRVQKQYF. As DNA, the CDR3 is TGTGCCAGCAGCTTATCCCGGGTCCAGAAGCAGTACTTC.

This sequence joins TRBV27 and TRBJ2-7; 8 nucleotides agree with TRBD1. This CDR3 is 14 amino acids long. The ends lost 3 bases at V and 2 bases at J; junction bases unmatched: 3. CDR1 is MNHEY and CDR2 is SMNVEV in the germline V gene (reference sequence). CDR3 sequence reads: CASSFETGAYEQYF. The DNA of the CDR3 is TGTGCCAGCAGTTTTGAGACAGGGGCCTACGAGCAGTACTTC.

This chain joins TRBV7-2 and TRBJ2-7; D uncertain. Per germline, CDR1 SGHTA and CDR2 FQGNSA. The CDR3 runs 15 residues. V was cut by 0 bases and J by 0 bases, with 9 bases left in between. CDR3 coding DNA: TGTGCCAGCAGCTTAGCGATAGCTAGCTCCTACGAGCAGTACTTC. This encodes CASSLAIASSYEQYF.

The genes are TRBV20-1 and TRBJ2-3; possible D gene TRBD2, 6 bases. The CDR3 contains 16 residues. Per germline, CDR1 DFQATT and CDR2 SNEGSKA (reference sequence). V lost 3 bases and J 3 bases, leaving 19 bases between the germline ends. Here the CDR3 reads CSASSGLLDNTDTQYF. CDR3 in DNA: TGCAGTGCTAGCTCGGGACTCCTAGACAATACAGATACGCAGTATTTT.

This clonotype has only a few counts. The chain carries TRBV20-1 and TRBJ2-7, with TRBD1 as a possible D gene (5 bases). The CDR3 consists of 13 residues. The V end was cut by 0 bases, the J end by 6 bases, with 12 bases between. CDR1 DFQATT and CDR2 SNEGSKA come from the germline V gene (reference sequence). For the CDR3, the DNA is TGCAGTGCTAGAGAGCAGGGTCTCGCCGAGCAGTACTTC. Protein sequence: CSAREQGLAEQYF.

For this clonotype: One end of the junction varies from germline; a read error may be responsible. The chain carries TRBV4-3 and TRBJ2-5; no definite D call. Per germline, CDR1 LGHNA and CDR2 YSLEER. The CDR3 extends over 15 amino acids. CDR3 protein: CANSQDLLAEETQYF. CDR3 nucleotide sequence: TGCGCCAACAGCCAAGATCTTTTGGCTGAGGAGACCCAGTACTTC.

This clonotype has a handful of counts. V is TRBV4-3 and J is TRBJ2-7; a weak D match, TRBD1 (5 bases). This CDR3 has 13 amino acids. V shed 3 bases and J shed 1 base, with 7 bases lying between them. Germline loops: CDR1 LGHNA, CDR2 YSLEER. CDR3 sequence reads: CASSQRQSYEQYF. The CDR3 coding sequence is TGCGCCAGCAGCCAGAGACAGTCCTACGAGCAGTACTTC.

The V call is TRBV5-6, the J call TRBJ1-1; D is undetermined. CDR1 and CDR2 from the germline V gene are SGHDT and YYEEEE. V dropped 8 bases and J dropped 0 bases, with 14 bases sitting between them. This CDR3 spans 14 amino acids. For the CDR3, the DNA is TGTGCCAGGAGCCCATGGATCGTGAACACTGAAGCTTTCTTT. This sequence encodes CARSPWIVNTEAFF.

The gene calls are TRBV7-9 and TRBJ2-3, with a possible D match to TRBD1 (7 bases). The CDR3 extends over 15 amino acids. V was clipped by 8 bases and J by 3 bases, with 18 bases between them. Germline CDR1 is SEHNR and CDR2 is FQNEAQ (reference sequence). CDR3 in amino acids: CASGMLQGGTDTQYF. DNA of the CDR3: TGTGCCAGCGGAATGCTTCAGGGGGGTACAGATACGCAGTATTTT.

This chain connects TRBV12-3 or TRBV12-4 to TRBJ1-2; 8 bases map to TRBD1. This CDR3 has 16 amino acids. The J segment lost 1 base and the V segment lost 3 bases, leaving 7 bases of the junction unmatched. The CDR3 DNA sequence: TGTGCCAGCAGTTTCAGGACAGGGCGGATTAACTATGGCTACACCTTC. This encodes CASSFRTGRINYGYTF.

The rearrangement joins TRBV9 to TRBJ2-1, with 9 bases matching TRBD2. J was trimmed by 12 bases and V by 4 bases; bases with no gene match: 14. The CDR3 sequence is 15 residues long. Germline CDR1 is SGDLS and CDR2 is YYNGEE. The CDR3 region is CASSPPGLARSGQFF. CDR3 nucleotides: TGTGCCAGCAGCCCCCCGGGACTAGCCCGCAGTGGGCAGTTCTTC.

This clonotype was seen a handful of times. The rearrangement uses TRBV7-9 and TRBJ1-1; possibly TRBD1 for D (6 bases). V was cut by 1 base and J by 4 bases, with 7 bases left in between. This CDR3 spans 13 amino acids. The germline V gene encodes CDR1 SEHNR and CDR2 FQNEAQ (reference sequence). CDR3 DNA sequence: TGTGCCAGCAGCTTAGTACAGGGCACTGAAGCTTTCTTT. This encodes CASSLVQGTEAFF.

The chain is built from TRBV14 and TRBJ2-1; no firm D call. The CDR3 consists of 16 residues. V dropped 5 bases and J dropped 9 bases, with 23 bases sitting between them. The germline V gene has CDR1 SGHDN and CDR2 FVKESK. The CDR3 sequence is CASSSADGRSVSEQFF. The CDR3 DNA reads TGTGCCAGCAGCTCGGCGGACGGGCGTTCAGTGAGTGAGCAGTTCTTC.

V usage is TRBV6-5 and J usage is TRBJ2-1; perhaps D is TRBD1 or TRBD2 (5 bases each). CDR1 and CDR2 (germline): MNHEY, SVGAGI. The CDR3 has 14 amino acids. The V end was cut by 5 bases, the J end by 1 base, with 9 bases between. The CDR3 loop is CASSTRGSYNEQFF. The CDR3 region has the DNA TGTGCCAGCAGTACGAGGGGTTCCTACAATGAGCAGTTCTTC.

Concerning this clonotype: A much larger clone differs by one base, so this may be a read error. V is TRBV28 and J is TRBJ2-1; D might be TRBD1 (6 bases). The CDR3 consists of 15 residues. V lost 5 bases and J lost 10, with 21 bases in between. Germline V gene sequence: CDR1 MDHEN, CDR2 SYDVKM. CDR3 sequence reads: CASSPSRDTKYEQFF. For the CDR3, the DNA is TGTGCCAGCAGTCCAAGCCGGGACACCAAATACGAGCAGTTCTTC.

This clonotype was observed many times. CDR3 nucleotides: TGTGCCAGCAGAGAAACAGGGGCAACTAATGAAAAACTGTTTTTT. It encodes CASRETGATNEKLFF. The V gene is TRBV12-3 or TRBV12-4, the J gene TRBJ1-4, with TRBD1 identical over 7 bases. The CDR3 is 15 amino acids. Trimming took 6 bases from V and 0 from J; bases not matched to a gene: 4.

The V and J genes are TRBV12-3 or TRBV12-4 and TRBJ1-2; 7 nucleotides match TRBD1. J was trimmed by 4 bases and V by 7 bases; bases with no gene match: 6. CDR3 size: 13 residues. CDR3 amino acids: CASIKQGTYGYTF. The CDR3 coding sequence is TGTGCCAGCATAAAACAGGGGACCTATGGCTACACCTTC.

This clonotype was seen a few times. V and J are TRBV7-2 and TRBJ2-1, with 10 bases that match TRBD1. The junction had 5 bases not matched to a gene; V was cut back by 5 bases and J by 4 bases. There are 15 residues in the CDR3. Germline CDR1 reads SGHTA; CDR2 reads FQGNSA. CDR3 residues: CASSTGQGGYNEQFF. As DNA, the CDR3 is TGTGCCAGCAGCACAGGACAGGGGGGGTACAATGAGCAGTTCTTC. The complete variable domain, with remaining parts taken from reference TRBV7-2 and TRBJ2-1, reads GAGVSQSPSNKVTEKGKDVELRCDPISGHTALYWYRQSLGQGLEFLIYFQGNSAPDKSGLPSDRFSAERTGGSVSTLTIQRTQQEDSAVYLCASSTGQGGYNEQFFGPGTRLTVL.

This clonotype was seen more than once but under ten times. In DNA form, the CDR3 reads TGCGCCAGCAGCTTGAACGGTGACCGAACAGAGACCCAGTACTTC. The encoded protein is CASSLNGDRTETQYF. The chain couples TRBV5-1 to TRBJ2-5; D is ambiguous. The CDR3 runs to 15 residues. Trimming removed 1 base at V and 4 bases at J, with 14 bases between. Germline CDR1 is SGHRS and CDR2 is YFSETQ. The variable domain in full, with the rest retrieved from reference TRBV5-1 and TRBJ2-5, is KAGVTQTPRYLIKTRGQQVTLSCSPISGHRSVSWYQQTPGQGLQFLFEYFSETQRNKGNFPGRFSGRQFSNSRSEMNVSTLELGDSALYLCASSLNGDRTETQYFGPGTRLLVL.

In this sample, this clonotype turned up a few times. CDR3 loop: CASRTSVPRIADTQYF. CDR3 sequence (DNA): TGTGCCAGCAGAACCTCCGTTCCGAGAATAGCAGATACGCAGTATTTT. This sequence joins TRBV6-2 or TRBV6-3 and TRBJ2-3; D gene ambiguous. The germline V and J ends were trimmed by 6 bases and 4 bases, with 20 bases remaining between them. CDR3 size: 16 residues. Germline V lookup: CDR1 MNHEY, CDR2 SVGEGT.

The chain carries TRBV3-1 and TRBJ1-2; D uncertain. The germline CDR1 and CDR2 sequences are LGHDT and YNNKEL (reference sequence). The CDR3 runs to 14 residues. Trimming removed 3 bases at V and 6 bases at J, with 14 bases between. CDR3 protein: CASSQLNSDHGYTF. CDR3 DNA sequence: TGTGCCAGCAGCCAGTTGAACAGCGATCATGGCTACACCTTC.

This clonotype was seen a handful of times. V and J are TRBV12-5 and TRBJ2-7, with D perhaps given as TRBD1 or TRBD2 (5 bases each). The CDR3 has 19 amino acids. Trimming pared 1 base from V and 0 bases from J, leaving 22 bases between. Germline CDR1 is LGHNT and CDR2 is FRNRAP. The CDR3 nucleotides are TGTGCTAGTGGTTTGGAATCCCCGGGACGAAGTCTTGTCTCCTACGAGCAGTACTTC. Residues: CASGLESPGRSLVSYEQYF.

This clonotype was counted ten times or more. V usage is TRBV25-1 and J usage is TRBJ2-1, with TRBD2 matching over 10 bases. Germline assignment: CDR1 MGHDK and CDR2 SYGVNS. V dropped 1 base and J dropped 5; count of bases not matched to a gene: 2. The CDR3 spans 15 residues. The CDR3 region has the DNA TGTGCCAGCAGTGAATGGACTAGCGGAAACAATGAGCAGTTCTTC. Its protein is CASSEWTSGNNEQFF. Drawing the rest from reference TRBV25-1 and TRBJ2-1, the complete variable domain is EADIYQTPRYLVIGTGKKITLECSQTMGHDKMYWYQQDPGMELHLIHYSYGVNSTEKGDLSSESTVSRIRTEHFPLTLESARPSHTSQYLCASSEWTSGNNEQFFGPGTRLTVL.

This clonotype turned up a few times. V usage is TRBV7-2 and J usage is TRBJ2-3; perhaps TRBD1 as D (6 bases). CDR3 length: 14 residues. Trimming left V 5 bases short and J 4 bases short, with 13 bases between. Germline V gene lookup returns CDR1 SGHTA and CDR2 FQGNSA. The CDR3 here is CASSVSGVPDTQYF. CDR3 DNA: TGTGCCAGCAGCGTCTCAGGGGTCCCAGATACGCAGTATTTT.